The text below deals with one T cell receptor beta chain. Its target is unknown. Germline CDR1 GTSNPN, CDR2 SVGIG (reference sequence). There are 13 residues in the CDR3. V lost 1 base and J 4 bases, leaving 10 bases between the germline ends. These data are taken from a study of T cells in Graves' hyperthyroidism and ophthalmopathy. Each ophthalmopathy patient scored at least 3 on the Clinical Activity Score and at least 4 on NOSPECS grade, with duration under 3 months. RNA transcripts were the template for amplifying TCR beta CDR3 regions. The TCR CDR3 first-round RT-PCR relied on the HTBI primer set. MiXCR, run by TCRdb on the multiplex PCR reads, gives a single entry per CDR3 protein. The sample consists of 300,000 to 500,000 distinct CDR3 sequences, around 15% of them appearing once. Study results and caveats: Ophthalmopathy was separated from stable hyperthyroidism by a 13 V-J model.

The sequenced material came from blood. This TCR was recovered from a man aged 45 to 65 with Graves' ophthalmopathy. The V gene is TRBV30, the J gene TRBJ1-1; D not resolved. CDR3 loop: CAWSGSGGTEAFF. Here the CDR3 DNA reads TGTGCCTGGAGTGGTTCGGGTGGCACTGAAGCTTTCTTT. The entire variable domain, with the rest obtained from reference TRBV30 and TRBJ1-1, is as follows: SQTIHQWPATLVQPVGSPLSLECTVEGTSNPNLYWYRQAAGRGLQLLFYSVGIGQISSEVPQNLSASRPQDRQFILSSKKLLLSDSGFYLCAWSGSGGTEAFFGQGTRLTVV.